A single sample gave rise to the 8 T cell receptor beta chains below, sequenced in a study of shared T cell receptors in the human thymus. Here immunoSEQ multiplex PCR was the method, and the copy in TCRdb shows in-frame clones only, minus some. The sample has approximately 660,000 clones; 70% to 90% are singletons. This sample was also put to use in a study of human thymus T cells.

Specimen: thymocytes. Receptor source: a boy under three years old with a congenital heart defect.

This chain links TRBV7-9 with TRBJ2-2; 8 bases map to TRBD2. The V gene end was trimmed by 1 base and the J gene end by 2 bases; junction bases not matched to a gene: 12. Germline V gene sequence: CDR1 SEHNR, CDR2 FQNEAQ (reference sequence). The length of the CDR3 is 19 residues. The CDR3 DNA reads TGTGCCAGCAGCTTAGTCCCCCCAGCGGGAGAGGATAACACCGGGGAGCTGTTTTTT. Translating gives CASSLVPPAGEDNTGELFF.

This clone has a handful of counts. The rearrangement uses TRBV15 and TRBJ2-7, with D unresolved. The germline gives CDR1 LNHNV, CDR2 YYDKDF (reference sequence). The length of the CDR3 is 15 residues. V lost 0 bases to trimming and J lost 3 bases, with 12 bases between them. This chain's CDR3 is CATSREEQLIYEQYF. CDR3 nucleotides: TGTGCCACCAGCAGAGAAGAACAGCTCATCTACGAGCAGTACTTC.

In its sample, this clone was seen once. The rearrangement links TRBV10-3 to TRBJ2-3; 12 bases line up with TRBD2. J gave up 2 bases and V 1 base, and 4 bases lay outside the gene matches. Germline-derived CDR1 and CDR2 are ENHRY and SYGVKD. The CDR3 totals 17 residues. The CDR3 DNA reads as TGTGCCATCAGTGAGTACGGACTAGCGGGACACACAGATACGCAGTATTTT. It codes for CAISEYGLAGHTDTQYF.

The J gene is TRBJ1-1, the V gene TRBV12-5, with D unclear. V was pared by 4 bases and J by 3 bases, with 3 bases between. The CDR3 loop spans 11 amino acids. Per germline, CDR1 LGHNT and CDR2 FRNRAP. This chain's CDR3 is CASGSDTEAFF. CDR3 DNA sequence: TGTGCTAGTGGTTCCGACACTGAAGCTTTCTTT.

The chain recombines TRBV28 with TRBJ2-7, with D possibly being TRBD2 (5 bases). The germline V and J ends were trimmed by 7 bases and 3 bases, with 10 bases remaining between them. CDR1 and CDR2 (germline): MDHEN, SYDVKM. The CDR3 sequence is 12 residues long. The CDR3 loop reads CASTSRDYEQYF. The CDR3 DNA is TGTGCCAGCACCTCCCGGGACTACGAGCAGTACTTC.

To note about this clone: No conserved phenylalanine or tryptophan ends this CDR3, so it is likely a read error. The DNA is omitted, as the CDR3 cannot be located on it reliably, and the CDR3 follows TCRdb's listing. This rearrangement joins TRBV9 to TRBJ1-2; the DNA was not compared with TRBD1, the D call given in the table. Germline loops: CDR1 SGDLS, CDR2 YYNGEE. The CDR3 is 10 residues long, ends included. CDR3 sequence reads: CASGTGAEAL.

The chain couples TRBV2 to TRBJ2-5; D remains ambiguous. The CDR3 consists of 16 residues. CDR1 is SNHLY, CDR2 FYNNEI, per germline. Trimming took 3 bases from V and 0 from J, leaving 14 bases between them. The CDR3 here is CASSDSTDWYQETQYF. The CDR3 coding sequence is TGTGCCAGCAGTGATAGTACAGATTGGTACCAAGAGACCCAGTACTTC.

The CDR3 DNA reads as TGTGCCAGCTCACACCGGGACACGCACTCCTACGAGCAGTACTTC. It codes for CASSHRDTHSYEQYF. The genes are TRBV18 and TRBJ2-7, with D maybe TRBD1 (6 bases). There are 15 residues in the CDR3. V lost 4 bases and J lost 0, with 13 bases in between. Germline CDR1 KGHSH, CDR2 LQKENI.